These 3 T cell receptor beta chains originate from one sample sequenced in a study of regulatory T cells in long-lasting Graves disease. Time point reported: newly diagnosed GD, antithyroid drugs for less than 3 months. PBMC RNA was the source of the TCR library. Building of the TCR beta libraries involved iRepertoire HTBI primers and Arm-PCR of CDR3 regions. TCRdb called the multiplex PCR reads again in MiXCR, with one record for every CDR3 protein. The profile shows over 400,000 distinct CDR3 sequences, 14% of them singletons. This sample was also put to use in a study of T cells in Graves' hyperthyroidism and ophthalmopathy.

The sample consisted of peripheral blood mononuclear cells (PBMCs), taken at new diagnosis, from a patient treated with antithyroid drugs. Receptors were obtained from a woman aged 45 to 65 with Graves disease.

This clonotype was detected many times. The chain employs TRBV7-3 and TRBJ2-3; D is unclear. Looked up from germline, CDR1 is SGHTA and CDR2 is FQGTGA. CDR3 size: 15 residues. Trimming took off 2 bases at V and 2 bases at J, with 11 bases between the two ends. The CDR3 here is CASSLSPGATDTQYF. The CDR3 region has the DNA TGTGCCAGCAGCTTATCGCCAGGAGCCACAGATACGCAGTATTTT.

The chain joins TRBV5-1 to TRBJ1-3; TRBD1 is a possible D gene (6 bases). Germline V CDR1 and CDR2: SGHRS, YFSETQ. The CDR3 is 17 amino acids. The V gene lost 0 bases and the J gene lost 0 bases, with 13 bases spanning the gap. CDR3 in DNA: TGCGCCAGCAGCTTGGAGATCCCGGACAGCTCTGGAAACACCATATATTTT. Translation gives CASSLEIPDSSGNTIYF. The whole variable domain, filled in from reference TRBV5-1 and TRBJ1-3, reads KAGVTQTPRYLIKTRGQQVTLSCSPISGHRSVSWYQQTPGQGLQFLFEYFSETQRNKGNFPGRFSGRQFSNSRSEMNVSTLELGDSALYLCASSLEIPDSSGNTIYFGEGSWLTVV.

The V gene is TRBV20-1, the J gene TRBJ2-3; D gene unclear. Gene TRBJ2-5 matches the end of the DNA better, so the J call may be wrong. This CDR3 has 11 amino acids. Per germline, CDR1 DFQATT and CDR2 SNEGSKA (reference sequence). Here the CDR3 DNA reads TGCAGTGCAAATATGATGGGTCTCCAGTACTTC. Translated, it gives CSANMMGLQYF.